This T cell receptor beta chain was captured by sequencing in a study of regulatory T cells in long-lasting Graves disease. Study observations and caveats: Those with persistent Graves' had less TCR diversity than newly diagnosed patients. TRBV28, TRBJ1-2 and TRBJ2-5 emerged as the favored segments in persistent disease. Persistent patients shared 2,500 to 3,000 public clonotypes among themselves. Newly diagnosed patients shared fewer, at some 970.

Assembly of TCR beta libraries relied on iRepertoire HTBI primers together with Arm-PCR of CDR3 regions. Using its own MiXCR run on the multiplex PCR reads, TCRdb lists one record per CDR3 protein. The sample yields roughly 500,000 distinct CDR3 sequences, 20% to 25% seen once. Germline V gene lookup returns CDR1 SGHDT and CDR2 YYEEEE. The germline V and J ends were trimmed by 4 bases and 4 bases, with 5 bases remaining between them. The CDR3 totals 11 residues. This clonotype was counted many times. The antigen is undetermined. Specified time point: persistent/refractory GD, antithyroid drugs over 5 years with positive TRAb. Making the TCR library involved RNA that had been extracted from PBMCs. American Thyroid Association guidelines served as the basis for diagnosing Graves' disease.

The sample in question was peripheral blood mononuclear cells (PBMCs), obtained when the disease was refractory, from a patient treated with antithyroid drugs. The clonotype comes from a female donor with Graves disease. The chain has TRBV5-6 and TRBJ2-5; no reliable D call. This CDR3 is CASSITETQYF. CDR3 nucleotides: TGTGCCAGCAGCATAACAGAGACCCAGTACTTC.